The TCR beta chain described here comes from a study of Graves' ophthalmopathy and Graves' hyperthyroidism. Study-level information: Researchers obtained peripheral blood at initial diagnosis, before any treatment had begun.

This clonotype came up many times. RNA transcripts were the source from which TCR beta CDR3 regions were amplified. First-round RT-PCR relied on HTBI primers, and a second-round multiplex PCR came next. TCRdb re-analysed the multiplex PCR reads in MiXCR, keeping a single row per CDR3 protein. The profile covers about 740,000 distinct CDR3 sequences, with 40% appearing a single time and 40% to 45% taken by the ten largest. The CDR3 sequence is 13 residues long. Looked up from germline, CDR1 is LNHDA and CDR2 is SQIVND (reference sequence). The V end was cut by 7 bases, the J end by 1 base, with 10 bases between. All donors with ophthalmopathy were recorded as having moderate-to-severe activity, CAS ≥3, NOSPECS ≥4 and a duration under 3 months. Other autoimmune disease, uncontrolled infection, pregnancy and lactation led to exclusion. Thyroid ultrasound, orbital computed tomography, TRAb, serum thyroxine and clinical symptoms formed the basis of diagnosis.

The sequenced material came from peripheral blood. The genes are TRBV19 and TRBJ1-1; D is undetermined. The sequence was obtained from an adult man with Graves' ophthalmopathy. The CDR3 protein is CASIEVKNTEAFF. CDR3 sequence (DNA): TGTGCCAGTATTGAAGTCAAGAACACTGAAGCTTTCTTT.